The 16 T cell receptor beta chains below all came from one sample that was sequenced in a study of Ad26.COV2.S vaccination and SARS-CoV-2 variants. Sequencing used immunoSEQ multiplex PCR; TCRdb keeps in-frame clones, though not all of them. The sample includes 300,000 to 400,000 clones, about 87% of them seen just once. Treatment given: some 20 received Ad26.COV2.S at low or high dose, single or two shots; 5 received placebo; per-sample allocation not given. Samples analyzed were those drawn on day 63 after the first vaccine or placebo injection. Sequences were derived from peripheral blood, sampled in a trial of Ad26.COV2.S vaccine versus placebo. These receptors were collected from a person aged 18-60 years who received the Ad26.COV2.S COVID-19 vaccine or a placebo.

This clone was seen a single time. The V gene is TRBV19, the J gene TRBJ2-3; 10 positions match TRBD2. CDR1 and CDR2 from the germline V gene are LNHDA and SQIVND (reference sequence). The J segment lost 4 bases and the V segment lost 3 bases, leaving 4 bases of the junction unmatched. CDR3 length equals 15 residues. The DNA for the CDR3 is TGTGCCAGTAGTATGCCGGGACTAGCGCCAGATACGCAGTATTTT. It encodes CASSMPGLAPDTQYF.

The chain links TRBV27 to TRBJ1-1; weak D call: TRBD1 (6 bases). V lost 0 bases and J lost 1, with 12 bases in between. Looked up from germline, CDR1 is MNHEY and CDR2 is SMNVEV (reference sequence). The CDR3 extends over 16 amino acids. CDR3 DNA: TGTGCCAGCAGTTTATCGTGGCAGGGGTGGAACACTGAAGCTTTCTTT. It codes for CASSLSWQGWNTEAFF.

In this sample, this clone turned up once. The chain joins TRBV14 to TRBJ2-7; TRBD2 aligns across 7 bases. CDR3 length: 14 residues. In germline, CDR1 is SGHDN, CDR2 FVKESK. J was trimmed by 5 bases and V by 1 base; bases with no gene match: 5. Here the CDR3 DNA reads TGTGCCAGCAGCCAAGGTTGGGGAGGGAACGAGCAGTACTTC. Translated: CASSQGWGGNEQYF.

The V call is TRBV6-2 or TRBV6-3, the J call TRBJ2-7; D might be TRBD1 (5 bases). V lost 0 bases, J lost 0 bases, and 12 bases lay in between. The CDR3 runs to 16 residues. Looked up from germline, CDR1 is MNHEY and CDR2 is SVGEGT. CDR3 sequence reads: CASSYSTAWTSYEQYF. The CDR3 DNA reads TGTGCCAGCAGTTACTCGACAGCCTGGACCTCCTACGAGCAGTACTTC.

This chain links TRBV4-2 with TRBJ2-3; weak D call: TRBD2 (5 bases). The CDR3 is 16 amino acids. Germline lookup yields CDR1 LGHNA and CDR2 YNFKEQ. V lost 1 base and J lost 1, with 12 bases in between. The CDR3 region has the DNA TGTGCCAGCAGCCAAGTCGATCCCGGGGGCACAGATACGCAGTATTTT. It specifies CASSQVDPGGTDTQYF.

This chain uses TRBV18 with TRBJ1-5; D is unclear. The CDR3 is made up of 13 amino acids. V was shortened by 2 bases and J by 7 bases, with 9 bases between the two germline ends. Germline V gives CDR1 KGHSH, CDR2 LQKENI. CDR3 nucleotide sequence: TGTGCCAGCTCACCAATTGAGAACCAGCCCCAGCATTTT. This gives the protein CASSPIENQPQHF.

The chain employs TRBV11-2 and TRBJ2-5; D may be TRBD1 (6 bases). Germline V lookup: CDR1 SGHAT, CDR2 FQNNGV. V dropped 5 bases and J dropped 4 bases, with 14 bases sitting between them. The CDR3 has 14 residues. The CDR3 loop is CASSPPRDIETQYF. CDR3 sequence (DNA): TGTGCCAGCAGCCCGCCCCGGGACATAGAGACCCAGTACTTC. Filled out from reference TRBV11-2 and TRBJ2-5, the complete variable domain reads EAGVAQSPRYKIIEKRQSVAFWCNPISGHATLYWYQQILGQGPKLLIQFQNNGVVDDSQLPKDRFSAERLKGVDSTLKIQPAKLEDSAVYLCASSPPRDIETQYFGPGTRLLVL.

The rearrangement links TRBV7-3 to TRBJ2-3; no reliable D call. The length of the CDR3 is 13 residues. The germline V gene has CDR1 SGHTA and CDR2 FQGTGA. V was pared by 5 bases and J by 4 bases, with 10 bases between. The CDR3: CASSQPGSDTQYF. CDR3 DNA sequence: TGTGCCAGCAGCCAGCCGGGCTCAGATACGCAGTATTTT.

The chain uses TRBV30 and TRBJ1-1, with D unclear. This CDR3 spans 14 amino acids. Between the trimmed V and J ends, which lost 4 bases and 1 base, there was a span of 13 bases. Germline V lookup: CDR1 GTSNPN, CDR2 SVGIG (reference sequence). DNA for the CDR3: TGTGCCTGGAAAAAGGTACGGGGGAACACTGAAGCTTTCTTT. Translated, it gives CAWKKVRGNTEAFF. The whole variable domain, remainder taken from reference TRBV30 and TRBJ1-1, is SQTIHQWPATLVQPVGSPLSLECTVEGTSNPNLYWYRQAAGRGLQLLFYSVGIGQISSEVPQNLSASRPQDRQFILSSKKLLLSDSGFYLCAWKKVRGNTEAFFGQGTRLTVV.

This chain links TRBV6-5 with TRBJ1-3; TRBD1 matches 9 bases. CDR1 is MNHEY, CDR2 SVGAGI, per germline. V lost 7 bases and J lost 5; bases outside the gene matches: 9. The CDR3 covers 15 residues. The CDR3 DNA reads TGTGCCAGCATATCCGGGACAGGGATGCGAAACACCATATATTTT. The encoded protein is CASISGTGMRNTIYF.

This clone was picked up one time. The genes are TRBV6-5 and TRBJ1-2, with D possibly matching TRBD1 (5 bases). The CDR3 is 14 amino acids. V was cut by 7 bases and J by 7 bases, with 19 bases left in between. From germline, CDR1 is MNHEY and CDR2 SVGAGI. The CDR3 is CASTLRWGGGGYTF. The CDR3 DNA reads TGTGCCAGCACCCTACGATGGGGGGGAGGTGGCTACACCTTC.

The V and J genes are TRBV3-1 (or the pseudogene TRBV3-2) and TRBJ1-1; 10 nucleotides match TRBD1. Germline CDR1 LGHDT, CDR2 YNNKEL (reference sequence). Trimming at V came to 0 bases and at J to 0 bases, leaving 7 bases not matched to a gene. This CDR3 has 18 residues. The CDR3 sequence is CASSQEGDRGRVNTEAFF. The DNA of the CDR3 is TGTGCCAGCAGCCAAGAGGGAGACAGGGGGCGCGTGAACACTGAAGCTTTCTTT.

This chain joins TRBV6-5 and TRBJ1-2, with D possibly TRBD1 on 5 matching bases. The V and J ends lost 5 bases and 0 bases respectively, with 10 bases between them. The germline CDR1 and CDR2 sequences are MNHEY and SVGAGI. This CDR3 has 14 residues. The chain's CDR3 is CASSTLGANYGYTF. In nucleotides, the CDR3 is TGTGCCAGCAGTACGTTGGGGGCTAACTATGGCTACACCTTC.

The J gene is TRBJ1-2, the V gene TRBV4-1; D is possibly TRBD1 (5 bases). Germline values: CDR1 MGHRA, CDR2 YSYEKL. CDR3 length: 14 amino acids. V was shortened by 4 bases and J by 3 bases, with 12 bases between the two germline ends. The CDR3: CASSPGPGDYGYTF. CDR3 nucleotides: TGCGCCAGCAGCCCGGGACCGGGGGACTATGGCTACACCTTC.

This chain links TRBV19 with TRBJ1-1; D not resolved. V dropped 5 bases and J dropped 0 bases, with 13 bases sitting between them. This CDR3 is built from 15 residues. Germline CDR1 and CDR2: LNHDA and SQIVND (reference sequence). The CDR3 sequence is CASSSRTWMNTEAFF. The CDR3 coding sequence is TGTGCCAGTAGTTCTCGGACGTGGATGAACACTGAAGCTTTCTTT.

This sequence joins TRBV11-3 and TRBJ2-6; 9 bases line up with TRBD1. Unmatched junction bases numbered 8, after V lost 5 bases and J lost 3 bases. The CDR3 extends over 17 amino acids. Germline assignment: CDR1 SGHNT and CDR2 YENEEA. The CDR3 is CASSAGTGTNGANVLTF. CDR3 DNA sequence: TGTGCCAGCAGCGCCGGGACAGGGACTAATGGGGCCAACGTCCTGACTTTC.